This TCR beta chain was captured by sequencing in a study of T cell responses to AZD1222 COVID-19 vaccine. Study at large: Pooled together were second doses at about 4 or about 12 weeks. Study results and limitations: Baseline antibody screening turned up just a handful of seropositive AZD1222 recipients. None of the repertoires were sampled until the peak T cell response had passed. Clonal diversity was possibly underestimated, and white British individuals and females predominated among donors.

The repertoire was sequenced with immunoSEQ multiplex PCR; TCRdb's copy has only in-frame clones and lacks some. In the table there are about 84,000 clones, 87% of which are singletons. The CDR3 consists of 15 residues. The V end lost 0 bases, the J end lost 3 bases, and 12 bases lay between the germline ends. Germline CDR1 and CDR2: SGHRS and YFSETQ. This clone has only a few counts. The antigen remains undetermined. The material was peripheral blood, obtained on day 0 of AZD1222 vaccination. The V and J genes are TRBV5-1 and TRBJ1-2; weak D call: TRBD1 (6 bases). This clonotype was sampled from an adult in good health. CDR3 protein: CASSLGQAKDYGYTF. As DNA, the CDR3 is TGCGCCAGCAGCTTGGGACAGGCGAAAGACTATGGCTACACCTTC.